This T cell receptor beta chain was identified in a study of T cells in Graves' hyperthyroidism and ophthalmopathy. Amplified regions were TCR beta CDR3 sequences from RNA transcripts. An initial round of RT-PCR targeting the TCR CDR3 relied on the HTBI primer set. TCRdb passed the multiplex PCR reads through MiXCR, listing each CDR3 protein once. The table has approximately 410,000 distinct CDR3 sequences, roughly 14% seen once. This CDR3 is built from 14 residues. CDR1 and CDR2 (germline): SGHAT, FQNNGV. With 3 bases clipped from V and 8 bases from J, the junction kept 4 bases outside the gene matches. Concerning this clonotype: Being one base from a much bigger clone, this may be a read error.

Subjects with ophthalmopathy showed a Clinical Activity Score no lower than 3, a NOSPECS grade no lower than 4, and a duration shorter than 3 months. The study excluded patients with uncontrolled infection, other autoimmune disease, pregnancy or lactation. The chain combines TRBV11-2 with TRBJ1-4; 9 nucleotides agree with TRBD1. Sample: blood. The clonotype originates from a man aged 18 to 30 with Graves' ophthalmopathy. The CDR3 region has the DNA TGTGCCAGCAGCTTCGGGACAGGGAGAGAAAAACTGTTTTTT. Translation: CASSFGTGREKLFF.